These 3 T cell receptor beta chains originate from one sample sequenced in a study of OX40 agonist ivuxolimab in advanced cancers. The method was immunoSEQ multiplex PCR; TCRdb's version includes in-frame clones alone and lacks a portion of them. Seen here are under 85,000 clones, roughly 84% observed once, and the top ten hold 0.2% to 0.3%. The specimen comprised CD4+ or CD8+ T cells sorted from blood, sampled in a trial of the OX40 agonist ivuxolimab. These receptors all come from an adult with an advanced solid tumor such as melanoma, head and neck, liver or kidney cancer.

The V gene is TRBV21-1, the J gene TRBJ2-3; the D call in the table, TRBD1, was not verified against the DNA. TRBV21-1 is a recognized pseudogene. The CDR3 is made up of 17 amino acids. DNA of the CDR3: TGTGCCAGCAGCAAAGCGGCAGGGGAACCTAGCACAGATACGCAGTATTTT. Amino acid sequence: CASSKAAGEPSTDTQYF.

The CDR3 loop is CASTTWSETGVVQHF. The CDR3 DNA sequence: TGTGCCAGTACCACCTGGTCGGAGACAGGAGTGGTACAGCATTTT. The chain couples TRBV19 to TRBJ1-5, with D perhaps matching TRBD1 (6 bases). The V end was cut by 7 bases, the J end by 13 bases, with 26 bases between. CDR3 size: 15 residues. Germline lookup yields CDR1 LNHDA and CDR2 SQIVND (reference sequence).

CDR3 DNA: TGTGCCAGCAGCCAGGCTAGCGGGACCAATGAGCAGTTCTTC. It codes for CASSQASGTNEQFF. This chain connects TRBV4-2 to TRBJ2-1; 9 bases agree with TRBD2. Germline V lookup: CDR1 LGHNA, CDR2 YNFKEQ. After removal of 3 bases from V and 6 bases from J, the junction contained 3 bases not matched to a gene. The CDR3 is 14 residues long.